The rows below give T cell receptor beta chains drawn from one sample of a study of shared clonotypes between healthy human individuals. Measured with immunoSEQ multiplex PCR; TCRdb has only the in-frame clones, and not every one. The sample has 1,400,000 or so clones, 98% seen once; the top ten hold 0.36%. The sequenced material came from naive CD4+ T cells sorted from blood. Receptors originate from a man aged 25 to 40 in good health. The CDR3 runs from the conserved cysteine through the conserved F or W. D genes are given only for firm matches. Clone size appears in some rows only: once, few, many, or a class for an expanded clone.

clone_size: .
v_call: TRBV28
j_call: TRBJ2-7
d_call: .
cdr3_aa: CASSLPPFEQYF
cdr3_nt: TGTGCCAGCAGTTTACCCCCATTCGAGCAGTACTTC

clone_size: once
v_call: TRBV7-9
j_call: TRBJ1-1
d_call: .
cdr3_aa: CASSFISAGVAFF
cdr3_nt: TGTGCCAGCAGCTTTATCTCAGCGGGGGTGGCTTTCTTT

clone_size: .
v_call: TRBV28
j_call: TRBJ1-2
d_call: .
cdr3_aa: CASSPRQVSGYTF
cdr3_nt: TGTGCCAGCAGTCCCCGACAGGTCTCTGGCTACACCTTC

clone_size: .
v_call: TRBV28
j_call: TRBJ2-2
d_call: .
cdr3_aa: CASSWGRHTGELFF
cdr3_nt: TGTGCCAGCAGTTGGGGACGACACACCGGGGAGCTGTTTTTT

clone_size: .
v_call: TRBV5-4
j_call: TRBJ2-1
d_call: .
cdr3_aa: CASSWGGQRTFYNEQFF
cdr3_nt: TGTGCCAGCAGCTGGGGGGGACAGCGGACTTTTTACAATGAGCAGTTCTTC

clone_size: .
v_call: TRBV7-3
j_call: TRBJ2-2
d_call: .
cdr3_aa: CASSTDGRTTGELFF
cdr3_nt: TGTGCCAGCAGCACCGACGGACGGACAACCGGGGAGCTGTTTTTT

clone_size: once
v_call: TRBV18
j_call: TRBJ2-1
d_call: .
cdr3_aa: CASSPYPSGQNGEQFF
cdr3_nt: TGTGCCAGCTCACCTTACCCATCCGGACAAAACGGCGAGCAGTTCTTC

clone_size: .
v_call: TRBV28
j_call: TRBJ2-7
d_call: .
cdr3_aa: CASRSVGLGPSYEQYF
cdr3_nt: TGTGCCAGCAGATCCGTGGGCCTCGGTCCCTCCTACGAGCAGTACTTC

clone_size: .
v_call: TRBV20-1
j_call: TRBJ1-2
d_call: .
cdr3_aa: CSARDNGYTF
cdr3_nt: TGCAGTGCTCGGGACAACGGCTACACCTTC

clone_size: .
v_call: TRBV28
j_call: TRBJ2-5
d_call: .
cdr3_aa: CASSFLETQYF
cdr3_nt: TGTGCCAGCAGTTTCCTTGAGACCCAGTACTTC

clone_size: .
v_call: TRBV7-2
j_call: TRBJ1-3
d_call: TRBD1
cdr3_aa: CASSSPGQGLSGNTIYF
cdr3_nt: TGTGCCAGCAGCTCCCCCGGACAGGGTCTTTCTGGAAACACCATATATTTT

clone_size: .
v_call: TRBV5-1
j_call: TRBJ2-2
d_call: TRBD1
cdr3_aa: CASSSFPGQATGELFF
cdr3_nt: TGCGCCAGCAGCTCCTTTCCGGGACAGGCCACCGGGGAGCTGTTTTTT

clone_size: .
v_call: TRBV6-5
j_call: TRBJ1-2
d_call: .
cdr3_aa: CASSYRSGGYTF
cdr3_nt: TGTGCCAGCAGTTACAGATCGGGTGGCTACACCTTC

clone_size: once
v_call: TRBV2
j_call: TRBJ1-3
d_call: .
cdr3_aa: CASSQEFAGNTIYF
cdr3_nt: TGTGCCAGCAGTCAGGAATTCGCTGGAAACACCATATATTTT

clone_size: once
v_call: TRBV5-1
j_call: TRBJ1-5
d_call: .
cdr3_aa: CASSLEGEQPQHF
cdr3_nt: TGCGCCAGCAGCTTGGAAGGGGAGCAGCCCCAGCATTTT

clone_size: .
v_call: TRBV4-1
j_call: TRBJ2-7
d_call: .
cdr3_aa: CASSQVNTYGGQYF
cdr3_nt: TGCGCCAGCAGCCAAGTGAACACCTACGGGGGGCAGTACTTC

clone_size: .
v_call: TRBV5-1
j_call: TRBJ2-7
d_call: .
cdr3_aa: CASSPRMTYEQYF
cdr3_nt: TGCGCCAGCAGCCCACGGATGACCTACGAGCAGTACTTC

clone_size: once
v_call: TRBV28
j_call: TRBJ2-3
d_call: .
cdr3_aa: CASNVAGPDTQYF
cdr3_nt: TGTGCCAGCAACGTGGCGGGGCCAGATACGCAGTATTTT

clone_size: .
v_call: TRBV19
j_call: TRBJ2-1
d_call: .
cdr3_aa: CASSPSMVEQFF
cdr3_nt: TGTGCCAGTAGTCCCTCGATGGTTGAGCAGTTCTTC

clone_size: .
v_call: TRBV7-2
j_call: TRBJ2-3
d_call: TRBD2
cdr3_aa: CASSLQGGPGGVTDTQYF
cdr3_nt: TGTGCCAGCAGCTTACAAGGGGGTCCGGGAGGGGTCACAGATACGCAGTATTTT

clone_size: .
v_call: TRBV7-9
j_call: TRBJ2-1
d_call: .
cdr3_aa: CASSQSSYNEQFF
cdr3_nt: TGTGCCAGCAGCCAAAGTTCCTACAATGAGCAGTTCTTC

clone_size: .
v_call: TRBV6-1
j_call: TRBJ2-2
d_call: .
cdr3_aa: CASRLSGELFF
cdr3_nt: TGTGCCAGCAGGCTCTCCGGGGAGCTGTTTTTT

clone_size: .
v_call: TRBV2
j_call: TRBJ2-5
d_call: TRBD2
cdr3_aa: CASRKGSGRSETQYF
cdr3_nt: TGTGCCAGCAGGAAGGGTAGCGGGAGGTCGGAGACCCAGTACTTC

clone_size: .
v_call: TRBV5-5
j_call: TRBJ2-7
d_call: TRBD1
cdr3_aa: CASSPVKGTDWLYEQYF
cdr3_nt: TGTGCCAGCAGCCCGGTGAAAGGGACAGACTGGCTTTACGAGCAGTACTTC

clone_size: .
v_call: TRBV27
j_call: TRBJ1-1
d_call: TRBD1
cdr3_aa: CASSFRGRNTEAFF
cdr3_nt: TGTGCCAGCAGTTTCAGGGGGCGGAACACTGAAGCTTTCTTT

clone_size: .
v_call: TRBV4-2
j_call: TRBJ1-4
d_call: .
cdr3_aa: CASSQGVLPDEKLFF
cdr3_nt: TGTGCCAGCAGCCAAGGGGTATTACCTGATGAAAAACTGTTTTTT

clone_size: .
v_call: TRBV7-6
j_call: TRBJ2-1
d_call: .
cdr3_aa: CASSPRGGAPNNEQFF
cdr3_nt: TGTGCCAGCAGCCCTAGGGGGGGAGCGCCCAACAATGAGCAGTTCTTC

clone_size: .
v_call: TRBV27
j_call: TRBJ2-7
d_call: TRBD2
cdr3_aa: CASSLWSSGSLPVEQYF
cdr3_nt: TGTGCCAGCAGTTTATGGTCTAGCGGGAGTCTCCCGGTAGAGCAGTACTTC

clone_size: once
v_call: TRBV7-2
j_call: TRBJ1-4
d_call: TRBD1
cdr3_aa: CASRSRGRPNEKLFF
cdr3_nt: TGTGCCAGCAGATCCAGGGGGCGGCCCAATGAAAAACTGTTTTTT

clone_size: .
v_call: TRBV29-1
j_call: TRBJ2-7
d_call: TRBD1
cdr3_aa: CSVLDRGRVTYEQYF
cdr3_nt: TGCAGCGTCCTGGACAGGGGGCGCGTCACCTACGAGCAGTACTTC

clone_size: .
v_call: TRBV4-1
j_call: TRBJ2-7
d_call: .
cdr3_aa: CASSPSEGQGIYEQYF
cdr3_nt: TGCGCCAGCAGCCCCTCGGAAGGTCAGGGTATATACGAGCAGTACTTC

clone_size: .
v_call: TRBV5-1
j_call: TRBJ2-3
d_call: .
cdr3_aa: CASSFLDTQYF
cdr3_nt: TGCGCCAGCAGCTTCCTTGATACGCAGTATTTT